Included here is one T cell receptor beta chain sequence, with context. These data are taken from a study of blood T cell repertoires in COVID-19. Sequenced by immunoSEQ multiplex PCR; TCRdb stores in-frame clones only, minus some. Among roughly 250,000 clones listed, approximately 89% were seen once. V lost 1 base to trimming and J lost 3 bases; unmatched junction nucleotides: 3. CDR3 length: 16 amino acids. Germline-derived CDR1 and CDR2 are MNHNS and SASEGT. This clonotype originated in a woman aged 45-65 years with acute or convalescent COVID-19. The sequenced sample was peripheral blood. The chain combines TRBV6-1 with TRBJ1-6; 7 positions agree with TRBD1. In DNA, the CDR3 is TGTGCCAGCAGTGAAGTCTCAGGGGGCTATAATTCACCCCTCCACTTT. Amino acid sequence: CASSEVSGGYNSPLHF.